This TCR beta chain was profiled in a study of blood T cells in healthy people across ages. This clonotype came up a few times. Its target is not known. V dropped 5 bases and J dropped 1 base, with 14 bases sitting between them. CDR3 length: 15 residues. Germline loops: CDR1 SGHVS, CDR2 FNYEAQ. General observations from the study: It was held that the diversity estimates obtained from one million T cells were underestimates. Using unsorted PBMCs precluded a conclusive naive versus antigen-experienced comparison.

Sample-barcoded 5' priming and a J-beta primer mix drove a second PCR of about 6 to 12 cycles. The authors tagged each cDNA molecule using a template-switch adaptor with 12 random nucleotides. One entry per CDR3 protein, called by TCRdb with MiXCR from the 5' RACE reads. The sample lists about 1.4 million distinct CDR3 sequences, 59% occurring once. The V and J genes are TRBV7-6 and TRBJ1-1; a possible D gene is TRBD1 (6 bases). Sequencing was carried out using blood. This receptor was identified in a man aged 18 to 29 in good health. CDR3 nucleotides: TGTGCCAGCAGCAACGACAGGAGTACGAACACTGAAGCTTTCTTT. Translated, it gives CASSNDRSTNTEAFF.